The clone carrying this T cell receptor beta chain was detected many times. This sample is part of a study of T cells in Graves' hyperthyroidism and ophthalmopathy. The overall study: The blood sample was taken at first diagnosis, before treatment began.

V was cut by 2 bases and J by 6 bases, with 13 bases left in between. The CDR3 loop spans 14 amino acids. Amplification of TCR beta CDR3 regions used RNA as the template. A first-round RT-PCR of the TCR CDR3 used the HTBI primer set. TCRdb reanalysed the multiplex PCR reads using MiXCR and keeps one entry per CDR3 protein. The table records 200,000 to 300,000 distinct CDR3 sequences, about 17% of them present only once. PBMCs were obtained from over 8.5 ml fresh peripheral blood. The rearrangement joins TRBV12-3 or TRBV12-4 to TRBJ1-2; D may be TRBD1 (5 bases). Input material: blood. This sequence originates from a young woman with Graves' ophthalmopathy. The CDR3 DNA reads TGTGCCAGCAGTTTATGGGGACTTAGGGATGGCTACACCTTC. Translated, it gives CASSLWGLRDGYTF.